The clone carrying this T cell receptor (beta chain) was found a few times. The entry originates in a study of shared clonotypes between healthy human individuals. Assay used: immunoSEQ multiplex PCR; TCRdb lists only in-frame clones, some missing. The sample has some 1.5 million clones, approximately 97% seen once. The sample was naive CD4+ T cells sorted from blood. As for subset: CD45RA+ positively selected. This receptor was obtained from a man younger than 40 in good health.

The CDR3 loop reads CASSEEPYGELFF. CDR3 nucleotide sequence: TGTGCCAGCAGTGAGGAGCCTTACGGGGAGCTGTTTTTT. The chain couples TRBV2 to TRBJ2-2; D is unclear. There are 13 residues in the CDR3. CDR1 is SNHLY and CDR2 is FYNNEI in the germline V gene. V was cut by 3 bases and J by 7 bases, with 9 bases left in between. Looking up the rest from reference TRBV2 and TRBJ2-2 gives the full variable domain: EPEVTQTPSHQVTQMGQEVILRCVPISNHLYFYWYRQILGQKVEFLVSFYNNEISEKSEIFDDQFSVERPDGSNFTLKIRSTKLEDSAMYFCASSEEPYGELFFGEGSRLTVL.